The next 3 T cell receptor beta chains were all read from a single sample in a study of cytomegalovirus exposure and HLA in healthy donors. The PCR made use of 60 Vbeta and 13 Jbeta primers. Method: immunoSEQ multiplex PCR; TCRdb's copy keeps in-frame clones and lacks some. The sample has some 200,000 clones, roughly 80% seen once; the top ten hold about 1.8%. Sequenced sample: PBMCs. The receptor set was obtained from a woman aged 18 to 35 in good health and CMV-seronegative.

This clone occurred once. The chain employs TRBV6-5 and TRBJ1-2; the D gene is possibly TRBD1 (6 bases). Germline CDR1 is MNHEY and CDR2 is SVGAGI. V was shortened by 8 bases and J by 3 bases, with 16 bases between the two germline ends. This CDR3 region has 14 residues. In nucleotides, the CDR3 is TGTGCCAGCTACACCGGGGGGGCCGACTATGGCTACACCTTC. This sequence encodes CASYTGGADYGYTF.

The chain is built from TRBV5-6 and TRBJ1-2; a weak D match, TRBD1 (5 bases). There are 13 residues in the CDR3. Germline assignment: CDR1 SGHDT and CDR2 YYEEEE. Deletions cut 6 bases from V and 5 bases from J, with 14 bases between. Here the CDR3 reads CASTLPGGYGYTF. The DNA of the CDR3 is TGTGCCAGCACCCTACCGGGGGGGTATGGCTACACCTTC.

Only one count was recorded for this clone. The chain combines TRBV7-8 with TRBJ1-2, with D perhaps TRBD1 (6 bases). The CDR3 is made up of 13 amino acids. The V gene lost 5 bases and the J gene lost 8 bases, with 15 bases spanning the gap. The germline V gene encodes CDR1 SGHVS and CDR2 FQNEAQ. The CDR3 DNA follows: TGTGCCAGCAGCACAGGGAGGGAGGGCGGCTACACCTTC. Protein: CASSTGREGGYTF. Full variable domain (remainder filled in from reference TRBV7-8 and TRBJ1-2): GAGVSQSPRYKVAKRGQDVALRCDPISGHVSLFWYQQALGQGPEFLTYFQNEAQLDKSGLPSDRFFAERPEGSVSTLKIQRTQQEDSAVYLCASSTGREGGYTFGSGTRLTVV.